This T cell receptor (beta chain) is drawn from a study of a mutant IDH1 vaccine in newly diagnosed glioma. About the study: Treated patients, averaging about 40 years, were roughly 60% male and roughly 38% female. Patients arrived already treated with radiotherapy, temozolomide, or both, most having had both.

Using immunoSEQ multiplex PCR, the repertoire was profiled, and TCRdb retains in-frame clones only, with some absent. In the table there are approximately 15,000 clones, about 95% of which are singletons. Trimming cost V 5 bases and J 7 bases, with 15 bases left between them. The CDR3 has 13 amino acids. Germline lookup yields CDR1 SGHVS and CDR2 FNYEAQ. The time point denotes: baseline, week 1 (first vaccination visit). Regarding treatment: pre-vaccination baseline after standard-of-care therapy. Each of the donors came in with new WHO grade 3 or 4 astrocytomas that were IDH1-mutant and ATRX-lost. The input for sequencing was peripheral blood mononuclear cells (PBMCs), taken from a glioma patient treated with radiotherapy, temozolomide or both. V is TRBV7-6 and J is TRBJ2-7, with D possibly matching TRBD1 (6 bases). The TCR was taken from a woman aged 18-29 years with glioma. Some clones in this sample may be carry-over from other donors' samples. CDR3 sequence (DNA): TGTGCCAGCAGCCCCAGGACAGCTAGGGAGCAGTACTTC. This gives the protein CASSPRTAREQYF.